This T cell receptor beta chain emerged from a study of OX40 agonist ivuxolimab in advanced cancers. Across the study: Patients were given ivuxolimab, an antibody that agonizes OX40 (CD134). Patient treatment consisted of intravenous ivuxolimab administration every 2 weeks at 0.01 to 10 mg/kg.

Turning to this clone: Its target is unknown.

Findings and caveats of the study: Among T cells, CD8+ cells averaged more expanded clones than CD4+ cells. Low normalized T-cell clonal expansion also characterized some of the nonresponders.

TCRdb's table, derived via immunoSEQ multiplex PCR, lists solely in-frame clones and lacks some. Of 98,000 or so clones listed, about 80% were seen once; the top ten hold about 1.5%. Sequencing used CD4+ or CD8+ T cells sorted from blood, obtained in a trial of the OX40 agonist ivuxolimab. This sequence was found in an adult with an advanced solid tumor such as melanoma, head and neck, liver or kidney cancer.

CDR3 sequence: CASRASGRAPEQFF. The DNA for the CDR3 is TGTGCCAGCAGGGCTAGCGGGAGGGCCCCCGAGCAGTTCTTC. The chain combines TRBV28 with TRBJ2-1; 12 bases are shared with TRBD2. CDR3 size: 14 residues. In germline, CDR1 is MDHEN, CDR2 SYDVKM. The V gene end was trimmed by 6 bases and the J gene end by 10 bases; junction bases not matched to a gene: 7.